The present T cell receptor (beta chain) was sequenced within a study of blood T cell repertoires in COVID-19 (dated by TCRdb to about 2020). Regarding the study in general: Collaborator samples came from the United States, Italy and Spain and covered acute and convalescent phases of COVID-19. Subjects who had been exposed to COVID-19, were actively infected with it, or had recovered from it provided the deeply sampled blood TCRbeta repertoires that made up the dataset. The material from the prospective study consisted of cDNA or gDNA derived from T cells, B-cell-depleted T cells, or PBMCs. The samples were drawn from two sources: the first 160 participants of the ongoing ImmuneRACE study, and 1,254 subjects contributed by 6 global collaborators. The repertoires were released in a freely available public database meant as a resource for research on the immune response to SARS-CoV-2. A de-identified subject ID, COVID-19 status, age in years and sex were almost always included in the sample metadata. Where HLA class I and class II types were available, the types were taken from metadata supplied by the sample provider, not from assay-based typing. The paper's findings and limits, for the study overall: The quantity of clinical and demographic metadata differed by source and by participant and was supplied without curation.

TCRbeta CDR3 regions were amplified from genomic DNA by means of the immunoSEQ Assay, a bias-controlled multiplex PCR. Per the original workflow: The number of nucleated cells in each sample was estimated by amplification of reference gene primers within the assay. Sequence reads were collapsed and filtered to measure the absolute abundance of every unique TCRbeta CDR3 rearrangement. Productive Simpson clonality was computed per sample as the square root of Simpson's diversity index over productive rearrangements. Sourced from immuneACCESS, this table was stored by TCRdb with only in-frame sequences that have V and J called. A share of the clones is absent; for the studies checked, an unresolved V gene accounts for under half, and the remainder has no known explanation. The DNA was the basis for D and trimming; V, J and clone size are from that table. The table for this sample lists about 180,000 clones; 90% of them were counted only once. About 0.54% of the sample is held by the ten biggest clonotypes.

CDR1 and CDR2 are read off the germline V gene (reference sequence) as LGHDT and YNNKEL. The junction shows trimming of 4 bases on V and 4 bases on J, and the gene matches do not reach 8 bases of it. The CDR3 covers 15 residues, taking in both the cysteine and the phenylalanine. The sequence is cut down to CDR3 DNA, 45 bases in frame from base 1. About this clone itself: What antigen it recognizes has not been identified. Per-nucleotide qualities are absent, and no much larger clonotype sits a single base away.

The collaborating institutions used their own protocols to collect whole blood in K2EDTA tubes. For TCRbeta analysis, collaborators shipped samples in one of three forms: frozen whole blood, isolated PBMCs, or DNA extracted from either of those sample types. The source is a man aged 50-59 years with acute or convalescent COVID-19. The sequencing input was peripheral blood. This chain joins TRBV3-1 (or the pseudogene TRBV3-2) to TRBJ1-2, with 8 middle bases fitting TRBD1. The nucleotide sequence reads TGTGCCAGCAGCCTACAGACAGGGGCTCTCTATGGCTACACCTTC. It is translated as CASSLQTGALYGYTF.